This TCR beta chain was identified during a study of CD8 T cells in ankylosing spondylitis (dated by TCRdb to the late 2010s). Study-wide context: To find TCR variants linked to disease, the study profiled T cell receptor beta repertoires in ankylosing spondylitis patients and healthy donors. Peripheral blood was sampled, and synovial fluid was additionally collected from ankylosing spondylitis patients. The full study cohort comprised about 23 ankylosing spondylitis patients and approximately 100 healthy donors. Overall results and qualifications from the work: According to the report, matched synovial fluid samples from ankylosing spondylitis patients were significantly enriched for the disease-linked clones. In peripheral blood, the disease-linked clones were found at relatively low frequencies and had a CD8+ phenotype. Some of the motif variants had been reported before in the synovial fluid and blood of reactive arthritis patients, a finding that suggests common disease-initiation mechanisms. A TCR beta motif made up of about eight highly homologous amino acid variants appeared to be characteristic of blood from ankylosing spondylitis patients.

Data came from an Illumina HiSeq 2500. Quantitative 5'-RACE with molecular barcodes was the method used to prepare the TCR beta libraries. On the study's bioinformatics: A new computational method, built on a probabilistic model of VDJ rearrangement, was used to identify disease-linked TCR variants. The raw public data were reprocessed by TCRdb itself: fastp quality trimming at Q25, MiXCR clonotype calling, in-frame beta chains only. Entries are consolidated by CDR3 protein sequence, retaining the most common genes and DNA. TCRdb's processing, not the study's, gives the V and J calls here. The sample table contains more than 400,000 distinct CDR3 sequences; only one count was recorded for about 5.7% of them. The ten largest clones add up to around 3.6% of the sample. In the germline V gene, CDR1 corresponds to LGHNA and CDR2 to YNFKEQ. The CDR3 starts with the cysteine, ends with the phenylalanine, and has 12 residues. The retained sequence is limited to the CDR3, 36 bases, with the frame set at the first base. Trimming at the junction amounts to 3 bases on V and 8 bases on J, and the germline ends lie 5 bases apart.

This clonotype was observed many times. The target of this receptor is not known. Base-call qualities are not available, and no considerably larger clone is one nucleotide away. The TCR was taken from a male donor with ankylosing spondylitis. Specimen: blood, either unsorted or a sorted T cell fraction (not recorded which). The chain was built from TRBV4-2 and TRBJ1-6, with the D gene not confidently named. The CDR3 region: CASSQGDSPLHF. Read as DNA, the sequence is TGTGCCAGCAGCCAGGGCGATTCACCCCTCCACTTT.